This TCR beta chain was recovered during a study of cytomegalovirus exposure and HLA in healthy donors. General observations from the study: As a later analysis revealed, most CMV-associated TCR beta chains appeared HLA-restricted. TCR beta V- and J-gene trimming, according to a later analysis, was linked to a missense DCLRE1C variant. Some V segments, including TRBV6-2 and TRBV6-3, were excluded as indistinguishable. A prior analysis recorded that most TCR beta V segments were productive about 90% or about 30% of the time.

The study ran its PCR with 60 Vbeta and 13 Jbeta primers. The table came from immunoSEQ multiplex PCR; TCRdb's copy has only in-frame clones and leaves some out. The sample includes roughly 140,000 clones, approximately 80% seen only once; the top ten take approximately 5.7%. This clone came up a few times. Its specificity is unknown. Losses at the gene ends were 6 bases for V and 6 bases for J; bases not matched to a gene: 11. Germline V gene sequence: CDR1 LNHDA, CDR2 SQIVND (reference sequence). This CDR3 contains 16 residues. The J gene is TRBJ2-2, the V gene TRBV19; 9 nucleotides align to TRBD1. Source material: PBMCs. The sequence derives from a man aged 25-40 years in good health and CMV-seropositive. DNA for the CDR3: TGTGCCAGTAGGTCAAACCGGGACAGGGTCTCCGGGGAGCTGTTTTTT. Amino acids: CASRSNRDRVSGELFF. Combining the CDR3 with reference TRBV19 and TRBJ2-2 gives the whole variable domain DGGITQSPKYLFRKEGQNVTLSCEQNLNHDAMYWYRQDPGQGLRLIYYSQIVNDFQKGDIAEGYSVSREKKESFPLTVTSAQKNPTAFYLCASRSNRDRVSGELFFGEGSRLTVL.